The present entry profiles one TCR beta chain with its context. The record originates from a study of cytomegalovirus exposure and HLA in healthy donors. The primer mix had 60 Vbeta and 13 Jbeta primers. TCRdb's copy holds only in-frame clones and misses some; the assay was immunoSEQ multiplex PCR. The sample holds approximately 120,000 clones. There are 19 residues in the CDR3. Germline CDR1 reads SEHNR; CDR2 reads FQNEAQ (reference sequence). The V and J ends lost 1 base and 4 bases respectively, with 20 bases between them. Healthy bone marrow donors made up the cohort. Source material: PBMCs. The V and J genes are TRBV7-9 and TRBJ1-6; D perhaps matches TRBD1 (6 bases). The receptor was derived from a man under 40 in good health and CMV-seronegative. The CDR3 DNA sequence: TGTGCCAGCAGCTTAGAATTCGCGGGGGGGCGAGATTATAATTCACCCCTCCACTTT. Translation: CASSLEFAGGRDYNSPLHF. Variable domain in full (rest from reference TRBV7-9 and TRBJ1-6): DTGVSQNPRHKITKRGQNVTFRCDPISEHNRLYWYRQTLGQGPEFLTYFQNEAQLEKSRLLSDRFSAERPKGSFSTLEIQRTEQGDSAMYLCASSLEFAGGRDYNSPLHFGNGTRLTVT.